Following are 3 T cell receptor beta chains from one sample sequenced in a study of OX40 agonist ivuxolimab in advanced cancers. Only in-frame clones appear in the TCRdb table, and some are missing; sequencing was by immunoSEQ multiplex PCR. In the table there are roughly 89,000 clones, just under 90% of which are singletons. This material consisted of CD4+ or CD8+ T cells sorted from blood, taken in a trial of the OX40 agonist ivuxolimab. These receptors all come from an adult with an advanced solid tumor such as melanoma, head and neck, liver or kidney cancer.

The chain joins TRBV11-1 to TRBJ2-5; 8 bases are a match to TRBD2. The DNA end lines up better with TRBJ2-7; the J call may be wrong. The CDR3 loop spans 15 amino acids. The V gene's germline CDR1 is SGHAT and CDR2 FQDESV (reference sequence). The CDR3 DNA reads as TGTGCCAGCAGCTTGAATGGCGGGAGGCTGAACGAGCAGTACTTC. Its protein is CASSLNGGRLNEQYF.

This chain links TRBV30 with TRBJ1-1, with D possibly matching TRBD1 (5 bases). CDR1 and CDR2 from the germline V gene are GTSNPN and SVGIG (reference sequence). The CDR3 is made up of 17 amino acids. V lost 1 base to trimming and J lost 2 bases, with 20 bases between them. The CDR3 DNA follows: TGTGCCTGGAGTGCACCCGGGGACCTCTGGCGTAACACTGAAGCTTTCTTT. Its translation: CAWSAPGDLWRNTEAFF.

The chain has TRBV7-9 and TRBJ2-1, with D maybe TRBD1 (5 bases). The CDR3 is 16 amino acids. V shed 5 bases and J shed 8 bases, with 22 bases lying between them. Germline values: CDR1 SEHNR, CDR2 FQNEAQ (reference sequence). The CDR3 region has the DNA TGTGCCAGCAGCCCACCGACAGCCCCGGTCAACCATGAGCAGTTCTTC. Its protein product is CASSPPTAPVNHEQFF.